This TCR beta chain was retrieved from a study of blood T cell repertoires in COVID-19. Study at large: Specimens from acute and convalescent COVID-19 originated in the United States, Italy and Spain. Sources were T cells, B-cell-depleted T cells, or PBMCs; the material itself was cDNA or gDNA.

In the authors' workflow: Estimation of nucleated cell counts relied on the amplification of reference gene primers. Assay used: immunoSEQ multiplex PCR; TCRdb lists only in-frame clones, some missing. V and J calls and clone size are copied from that table; D and trimming were computed from the DNA. The sample contains 200,000 to 250,000 clones, 80% of which appear only once. The germline V gene encodes CDR1 SGHTA and CDR2 FQGTGA. V was cut by 0 bases and J by 6 bases, with 9 bases left in between. CDR3 length: 14 amino acids. The TCR sequence derives from a human donor in a cohort sampled during active COVID-19. The chain combines TRBV7-3 with TRBJ2-1; D remains unclear. Sequencing used peripheral blood. CDR3 sequence: CASSLTRTVNEQFF. Written as DNA, the CDR3 is TGTGCCAGCAGCTTAACGAGAACGGTCAATGAGCAGTTCTTC.